This T cell receptor beta chain was captured by sequencing in a study of blood T cell repertoires in COVID-19. Whole-study context: Acute and convalescent COVID-19 specimens originated in the United States, Italy and Spain.

Per the study methods: Amplification of reference gene primers provided the estimated nucleated cell counts. The assay was immunoSEQ multiplex PCR, and TCRdb's table has in-frame clones only and misses some. V and J calls and clone size are copied from that table; D and trimming were computed from the DNA. The sample lists a few hundred thousand clones, about 86% seen once, with roughly 4% in the top ten. The CDR3 runs to 16 residues. Germline V gene sequence: CDR1 LNHDA, CDR2 SQIVND (reference sequence). Trimming took 7 bases from V and 2 from J; bases not matched to a gene: 8. The study recruited people aged about 18 to 89 years across around 23 US areas.

The chain uses TRBV19 and TRBJ1-5; 10 bases match TRBD1. This TCR derives from a man aged 30 to 45 with acute COVID-19. The specimen sequenced was PBMCs or T cells enriched from blood (not recorded which). The CDR3, as DNA: TGTGCCAGTACCAGGGACAGGGGTAGAGGCAATCAGCCCCAGCATTTT. This sequence encodes CASTRDRGRGNQPQHF.